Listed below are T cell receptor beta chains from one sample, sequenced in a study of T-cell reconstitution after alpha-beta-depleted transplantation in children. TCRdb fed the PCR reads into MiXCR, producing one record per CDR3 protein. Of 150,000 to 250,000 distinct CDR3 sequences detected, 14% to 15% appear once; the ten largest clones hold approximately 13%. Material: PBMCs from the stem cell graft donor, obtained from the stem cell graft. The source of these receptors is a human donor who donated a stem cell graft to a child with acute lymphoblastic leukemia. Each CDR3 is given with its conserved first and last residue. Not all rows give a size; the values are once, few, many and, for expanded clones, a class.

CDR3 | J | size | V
CSAQREVTDTQYF | TRBJ2-3 | many | TRBV20-1
CASSWDRRSDRYTF | TRBJ1-2 | - | TRBV12-3/TRBV12-4
CASSQFSSGETQYF | TRBJ2-5 | many | TRBV7-9
CASSYTGTSGNLQETQYF | TRBJ2-5 | many | TRBV6-2/TRBV6-3
CASSLALNTEAFF | TRBJ1-1 | many | TRBV7-6
CASSSGPRDEQYF | TRBJ2-7 | many | TRBV4-1
CASSLDQGTGDQETQYF | TRBJ2-5 | many | TRBV11-2
CASSARISQPQHF | TRBJ1-5 | few | TRBV7-2
CASSLRREKLFF | TRBJ1-4 | - | TRBV5-6
CASSLSAPYGGNTIYF | TRBJ1-3 | many | TRBV5-1
CSAVASPQETQYF | TRBJ2-5 | many | TRBV20-1
CSARDLKREGDVEFF | TRBJ2-1 | once | TRBV20-1